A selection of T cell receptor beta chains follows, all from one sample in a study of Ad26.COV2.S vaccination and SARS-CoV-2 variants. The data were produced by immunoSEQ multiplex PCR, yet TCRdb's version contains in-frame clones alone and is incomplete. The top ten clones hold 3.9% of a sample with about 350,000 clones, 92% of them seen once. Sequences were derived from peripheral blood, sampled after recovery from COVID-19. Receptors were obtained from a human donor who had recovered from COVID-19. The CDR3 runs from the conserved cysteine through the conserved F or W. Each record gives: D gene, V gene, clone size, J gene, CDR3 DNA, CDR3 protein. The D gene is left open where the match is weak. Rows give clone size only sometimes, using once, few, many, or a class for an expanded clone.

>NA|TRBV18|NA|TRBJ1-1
TGTGCCAGCTCACCCGATTTGAACACTGAAGCTTTCTTT
CASSPDLNTEAFF
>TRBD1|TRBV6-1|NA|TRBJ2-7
TGTGCCAGCAGTGAATGGACAGGGGTCACCTACGAGCAGTACTTC
CASSEWTGVTYEQYF
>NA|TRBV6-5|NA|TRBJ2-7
TGTGCCAGCAGTTACTCAGCCGCGGATTCCTACGAGCAGTACTTC
CASSYSAADSYEQYF
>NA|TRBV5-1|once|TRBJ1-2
TGCGCCAGCAGCGATTCCTCGCGAGCTAACTATGGCTACACCTTC
CASSDSSRANYGYTF
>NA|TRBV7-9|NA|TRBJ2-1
TGTGCCAGCAGCTTAGTCGGGGGGCCCTCCTACAATGAGCAGTTCTTC
CASSLVGGPSYNEQFF
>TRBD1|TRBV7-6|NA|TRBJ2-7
TGTGCCAGCAGCTCCTCGACAGGGGGCAGGGACGAGCAGTACTTC
CASSSSTGGRDEQYF
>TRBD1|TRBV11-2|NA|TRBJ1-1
TGTGCCAGCAGCTTAAGACAGGGCCCTGAAGCTTTCTTT
CASSLRQGPEAFF
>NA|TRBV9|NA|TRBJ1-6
TGTGCCAGCAGCGTCACTAATTCACCCCTCCACTTT
CASSVTNSPLHF
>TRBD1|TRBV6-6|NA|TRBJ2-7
TGTGCCAGCAGTACGGGACAGAACTACGAGCAGTACTTC
CASSTGQNYEQYF
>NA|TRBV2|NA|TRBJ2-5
TGTGCCAGCGTACGGCAAGGGGCCGAGGAGACCCAGTACTTC
CASVRQGAEETQYF
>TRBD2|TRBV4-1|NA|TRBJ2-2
TGCGCCAGCAGCCAAGAAACGGGGGGGCCCGCCGGGGAGCTGTTTTTT
CASSQETGGPAGELFF
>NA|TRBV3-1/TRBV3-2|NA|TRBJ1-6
TGTGCCAGCAGCCAAGTCGGTGATTCACCCCTCCACTTT
CASSQVGDSPLHF
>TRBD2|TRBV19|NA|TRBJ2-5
TGTGCCAGTAGAGTATCAAAGACTAGCAGGGAGACCCAGTACTTC
CASRVSKTSRETQYF
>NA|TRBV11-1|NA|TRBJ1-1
TGTGCCAGCAGCTCGGACATAGCTACAGGGACTGAAGCTTTCTTT
CASSSDIATGTEAFF
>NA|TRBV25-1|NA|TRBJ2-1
TGTGCCAGCACGGGCTTAAATGAGCAGTTCTTC
CASTGLNEQFF
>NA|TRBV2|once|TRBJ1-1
TGTGCCAGCATAAGCAGGGAGGGGACTGAAGCTTTCTTT
CASISREGTEAFF
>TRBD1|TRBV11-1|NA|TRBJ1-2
TGTGCCAGCAGCTCGGGACAGCACTATGGCTACACCTTC
CASSSGQHYGYTF
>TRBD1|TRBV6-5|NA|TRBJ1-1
TGTGCCAGCAGCTCCAGGGGGTCCCCTGAAGCTTTCTTT
CASSSRGSPEAFF
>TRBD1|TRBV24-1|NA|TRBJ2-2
TGTGCCACCAGTGATTCCGGGACAGTTGTCCCTCTCGGCGTTAACACCGGGGAGCTGTTTTTT
CATSDSGTVVPLGVNTGELFF
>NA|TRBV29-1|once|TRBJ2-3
TGCAGCGTCCCGGAGAGGGCAGATACGCAGTATTTT
CSVPERADTQYF
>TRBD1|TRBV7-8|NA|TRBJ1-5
TGTGCCAGCAGCTCAATTCCGGGACAGGGATTACAGCCCCAGCATTTT
CASSSIPGQGLQPQHF
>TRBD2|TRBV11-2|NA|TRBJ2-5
TGTGCCAGCAGCTCCGGACTAGCGAAGGAGGAGGAGACCCAGTACTTC
CASSSGLAKEEETQYF
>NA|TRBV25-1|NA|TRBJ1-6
TGTGCCAGCAGTGAATACGGGGGAAGAGGCAATTCACCCCTCCACTTT
CASSEYGGRGNSPLHF
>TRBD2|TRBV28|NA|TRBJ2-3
TGTGCCAGCAGCCGGGGGGACACAGATACGCAGTATTTT
CASSRGDTDTQYF
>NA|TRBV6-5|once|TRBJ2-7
TGTGCCAGCAGTTACTCGAGTGTCCCATACGAGCAGTACTTC
CASSYSSVPYEQYF
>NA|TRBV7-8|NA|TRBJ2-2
TGTGCCAGCAGCTTAAGCCTTAACACCGGGGAGCTGTTTTTT
CASSLSLNTGELFF
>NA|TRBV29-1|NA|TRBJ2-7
TGCAGCGTTGTTGGAGGACAGTCCTACGAGCAGTACTTC
CSVVGGQSYEQYF
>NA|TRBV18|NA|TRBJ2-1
TGTGCCAGCTCCCCCAGGGCAGGAAGCCACTACAATGAGCAGTTCTTC
CASSPRAGSHYNEQFF
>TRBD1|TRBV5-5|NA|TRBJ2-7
TGTGCCAGCAGCTCGCCGGGACAGGGGGTGAGTGAGCAGTACTTC
CASSSPGQGVSEQYF
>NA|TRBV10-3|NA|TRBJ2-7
TGTGCCATCAGTGAGGGGCCAACGAACTCCTACGAGCAGTACTTC
CAISEGPTNSYEQYF
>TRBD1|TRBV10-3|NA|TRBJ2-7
TGTGCCATATGGGACAGTTCCTACGAGCAGTACTTC
CAIWDSSYEQYF
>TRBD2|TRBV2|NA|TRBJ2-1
TGTGCCAGCAGTCAAGCGGGGGGGATATACAATGAGCAGTTCTTC
CASSQAGGIYNEQFF
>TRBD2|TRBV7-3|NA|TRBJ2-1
TGTGCCAGCAGCTCCGCCCTAGCGGGGGAGAAGAATGAGCAGTTCTTC
CASSSALAGEKNEQFF
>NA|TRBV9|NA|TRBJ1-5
TGTGCCAGCAGCGTAGGAGGGGGAAATCAGCCCCAGCATTTT
CASSVGGGNQPQHF
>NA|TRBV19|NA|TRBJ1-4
TGTGCCAGTAGTTCCTCGGTCGGTGCGACTAATGAAAAACTGTTTTTT
CASSSSVGATNEKLFF
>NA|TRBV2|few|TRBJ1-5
TGTGCCAGCAGTTACCAACGGGATCCCCGGCATTTT
CASSYQRDPRHF
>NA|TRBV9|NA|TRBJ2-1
TGTGCCAGCAGCGTAGAACCCCCCCGTCGGGGGTACCCCCACAATGAGCAGTTCTTC
CASSVEPPRRGYPHNEQFF
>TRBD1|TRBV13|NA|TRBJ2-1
TGTGCCAGCAGCCAAGGGGGCATCGGTTTGATATCGAATGAGCAGTTCTTC
CASSQGGIGLISNEQFF
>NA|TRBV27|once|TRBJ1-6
TGTGCCAGCCCCCCCCGGAACAGGGTTGAATTCCGTAATTCACCCCTCCACTTT
CASPPRNRVEFRNSPLHF
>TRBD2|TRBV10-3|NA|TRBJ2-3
TGTGCCATCAGTCGCATCGGACTAGCGGGGCTTAACGATACGCAGTATTTT
CAISRIGLAGLNDTQYF
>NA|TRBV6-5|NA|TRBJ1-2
TGTGCCTCACGGCGGCCCGGGGGAAAGAATGGCTACACCTTC
CASRRPGGKNGYTF
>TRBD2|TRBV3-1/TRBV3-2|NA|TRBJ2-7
TGTGCCAGCAGCACCCAGGGGCTAGCGGGCCCTCGGGACGAGCAGTACTTC
CASSTQGLAGPRDEQYF
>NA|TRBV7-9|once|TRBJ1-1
TGTGCCAGCAGCCTGCTAGGGGGGGCGAACACTGAAGCTTTCTTT
CASSLLGGANTEAFF
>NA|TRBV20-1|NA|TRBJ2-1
TGCAGCGCTGGACTCCTCCAGTTCTTC
CSAGLLQFF
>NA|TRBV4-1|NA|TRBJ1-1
TGCGCCAGCAGCCAAGATAACACCACACCTACTCGGGGCGCTTTCTTT
CASSQDNTTPTRGAFF
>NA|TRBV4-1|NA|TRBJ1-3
TGCGCCAGCAGCCAAGGGTCTGGTGATGATAGTATTTATGGAAACACCATATATTTT
CASSQGSGDDSIYGNTIYF
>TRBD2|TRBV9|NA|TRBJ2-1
TGTGCCAGCAGCAGTAGCGGGGGGGAGTACAATGAGCAGTTCTTC
CASSSSGGEYNEQFF
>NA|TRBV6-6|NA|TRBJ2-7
TGTGCCAGCAGTTACCAAAGGGACACCCGCTCCTACGAGCAGTACTTC
CASSYQRDTRSYEQYF
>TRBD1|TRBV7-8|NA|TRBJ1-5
TGTGCCAGCAGTTCCGGGACAGGGAGAGTCGGCCAGCCCCAGCATTTT
CASSSGTGRVGQPQHF
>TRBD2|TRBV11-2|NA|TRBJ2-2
TGTGCCAGCAGCCCACAGCGGGGGGGCGGGTCCGGGGAGCTGTTTTTT
CASSPQRGGGSGELFF
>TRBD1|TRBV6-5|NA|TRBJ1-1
TGTGCCAGCAGTAGGGGACAGGGGAAGACTGAAGCTTTCTTT
CASSRGQGKTEAFF
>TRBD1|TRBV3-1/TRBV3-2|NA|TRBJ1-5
TGTGCCAGCAGCCAACGACAGGGGGTAGTACCTCAGCCCCAGCATTTT
CASSQRQGVVPQPQHF
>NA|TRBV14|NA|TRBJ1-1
TGTGCCAGCAGCCAGATACAGGGAATGAACACTGAAGCTTTCTTT
CASSQIQGMNTEAFF
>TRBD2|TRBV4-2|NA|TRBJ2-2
TGTGCCAGCAGCCAAGAGACTAGCGGGAGATTAAACACCGGGGAGCTGTTTTTT
CASSQETSGRLNTGELFF
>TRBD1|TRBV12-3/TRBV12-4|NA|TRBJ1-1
TGTGCCAGCAGTTTACAGGGGGGCACTGAAGCTTTCTTT
CASSLQGGTEAFF